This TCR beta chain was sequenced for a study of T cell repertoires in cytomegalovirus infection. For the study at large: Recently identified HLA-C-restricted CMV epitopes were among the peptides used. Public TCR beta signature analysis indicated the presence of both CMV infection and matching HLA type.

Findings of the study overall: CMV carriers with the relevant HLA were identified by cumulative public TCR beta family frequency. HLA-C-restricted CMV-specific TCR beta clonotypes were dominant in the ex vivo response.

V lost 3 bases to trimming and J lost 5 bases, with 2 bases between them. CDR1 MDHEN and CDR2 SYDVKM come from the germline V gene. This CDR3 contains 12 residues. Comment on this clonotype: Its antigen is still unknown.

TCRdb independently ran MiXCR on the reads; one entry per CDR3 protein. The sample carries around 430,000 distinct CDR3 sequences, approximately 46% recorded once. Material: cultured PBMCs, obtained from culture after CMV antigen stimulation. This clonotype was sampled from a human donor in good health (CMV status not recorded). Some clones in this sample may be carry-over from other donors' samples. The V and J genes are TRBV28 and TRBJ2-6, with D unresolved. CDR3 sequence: CASSFRANVLTF. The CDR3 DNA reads TGTGCCAGCAGTTTCAGGGCCAACGTCCTGACTTTC.